Each of the 8 T cell receptor beta chains below was sequenced from the same sample in a study of T cells in Graves' hyperthyroidism and ophthalmopathy. Amplification of TCR beta CDR3 regions used RNA as the template. The study used the HTBI primer set for a first-round RT-PCR of the TCR CDR3. TCRdb passed the multiplex PCR reads through MiXCR, listing each CDR3 protein once. The data show a few hundred thousand distinct CDR3 sequences, with about a fifth seen just once and around 40% held by the top ten. Sequenced material: blood. Receptor source: a man in his late teens or twenties with Graves' ophthalmopathy.

This clonotype was observed many times. The chain couples TRBV6-1 to TRBJ1-1; D gene ambiguous. The CDR3 sequence is 13 residues long. Trimming took 3 bases from V and 3 from J, leaving 8 bases between them. CDR1 MNHNS and CDR2 SASEGT come from the germline V gene. In DNA form, the CDR3 reads TGTGCCAGCAGTGAGACGGTGTACACTGAAGCTTTCTTT. This encodes CASSETVYTEAFF.

This clonotype occurred a few times. V gene TRBV5-1 combines with J gene TRBJ1-4, with D uncertain. The germline V gene encodes CDR1 SGHRS and CDR2 YFSETQ. The CDR3 consists of 16 residues. The V gene lost 0 bases and the J gene lost 3 bases, with 12 bases spanning the gap. CDR3 protein: CASSLDPVDPNEKLFF. CDR3 DNA sequence: TGCGCCAGCAGCTTGGACCCCGTAGACCCTAATGAAAAACTGTTTTTT.

The table lists this clonotype with a few counts. The gene calls are TRBV27 and TRBJ1-6, with 9 bases aligning to TRBD1. Germline loops: CDR1 MNHEY, CDR2 SMNVEV (reference sequence). The CDR3 is made up of 16 amino acids. After removal of 2 bases from V and 7 bases from J, the junction contained 6 bases not matched to a gene. CDR3 bases: TGTGCCAGCAGTTTAACTACACAGGGGGCAAATTCACCCCTCCACTTT. The encoded protein is CASSLTTQGANSPLHF.

Details on this clonotype: Possible read error: a much larger clone is one base away. V gene TRBV12-3 or TRBV12-4 combines with J gene TRBJ1-1; maybe TRBD1 (5 bases). The CDR3 totals 16 residues. The CDR3 coding sequence is TGTGCCACACATGACACGGGGGATTTTGTGAACACTGAAGCTCTCTTT. It specifies CATHDTGDFVNTEALF.

The chain has TRBV20-1 and TRBJ2-2; D is perhaps TRBD1 or TRBD2 (6 bases each). This CDR3 contains 18 residues. V lost 0 bases and J 0 bases, leaving 17 bases between the germline ends. Per the germline V gene, CDR1 is DFQATT and CDR2 is SNEGSKA (reference sequence). The CDR3 DNA reads as TGCAGTGCTAGAGATCAAGGAGGGGGGAACGCGAACACCGGGGAGCTGTTTTTT. It encodes CSARDQGGGNANTGELFF.

This clonotype was picked up many times. The chain employs TRBV29-1 and TRBJ2-7; D is uncertain. CDR1 SQVTM and CDR2 ANQGSEA come from the germline V gene. The V gene lost 4 bases and the J gene lost 6 bases, with 10 bases spanning the gap. This CDR3 region has 11 residues. CDR3 loop: CSVVYVGEQYF. The CDR3 coding sequence is TGCAGCGTTGTGTATGTGGGCGAGCAGTACTTC.

This chain joins TRBV2 and TRBJ1-1; 9 positions match TRBD1. The CDR3 has 17 amino acids. The V gene's germline CDR1 is SNHLY and CDR2 FYNNEI. The V segment lost 6 bases and the J segment 0 bases; nucleotides outside the gene matches: 11. The CDR3 sequence is CASSRPGTGFVNTEAFF. The CDR3 DNA reads as TGTGCCAGCAGCCGTCCCGGGACAGGGTTCGTGAACACTGAAGCTTTCTTT. Together with reference TRBV2 and TRBJ1-1, the CDR3 gives the full variable domain: EPEVTQTPSHQVTQMGQEVILRCVPISNHLYFYWYRQILGQKVEFLVSFYNNEISEKSEIFDDQFSVERPDGSNFTLKIRSTKLEDSAMYFCASSRPGTGFVNTEAFFGQGTRLTVV.

The rearrangement joins TRBV7-8 to TRBJ2-7; 8 nucleotides match TRBD1. The CDR3 sequence is 16 residues long. CDR1 SGHVS and CDR2 FQNEAQ come from the germline V gene. Losses at the gene ends were 5 bases for V and 4 bases for J; bases not matched to a gene: 13. The chain's CDR3 is CASSPQTGTGPYEQYF. The CDR3, as DNA: TGTGCCAGCAGCCCCCAGACCGGGACAGGACCGTACGAGCAGTACTTC.